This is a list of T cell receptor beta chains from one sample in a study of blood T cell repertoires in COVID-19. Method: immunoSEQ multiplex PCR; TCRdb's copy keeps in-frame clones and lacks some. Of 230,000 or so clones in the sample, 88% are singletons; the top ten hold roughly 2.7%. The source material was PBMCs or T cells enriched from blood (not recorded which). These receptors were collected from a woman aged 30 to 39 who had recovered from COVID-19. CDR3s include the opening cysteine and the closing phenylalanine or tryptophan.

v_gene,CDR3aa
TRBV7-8,CARSPQSYTF
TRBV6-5,CASIPRQGQTYEQYF
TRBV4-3,CASSQWDLGGDTGELFF
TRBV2,CASSVQGRVYNEQFF
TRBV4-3,CASSQGGGAIADTQYF
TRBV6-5,CASTPGQGVQGYTF
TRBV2,CASNRATEAFF
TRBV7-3,CASSSWTGSNQPQHF
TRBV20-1,CSASLTSSYNEQFF
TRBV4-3,CASSQAPSETVNTEAFF
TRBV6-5,CASSGSGNEQFF
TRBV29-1,CSVPGQNWLNYGYTF
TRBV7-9,CASSRRGLNTEAFF
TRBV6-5,CASSTGGAETQYF
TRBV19,CASSTDYRAFGYGYTF
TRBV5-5,CASRIPGGYNTGELFF
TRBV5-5,CASSRRDRVDSPLHF
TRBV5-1,CASSVKLAGGPQTQYF
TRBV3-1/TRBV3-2,CASSQNRGGKNIQYF
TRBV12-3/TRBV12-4,CASTSGDYGYTF
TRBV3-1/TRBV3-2,CASSPVTSRSGNTIYF
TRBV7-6,CASSLQTGGNSPLHF
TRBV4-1,CASSRSTAGGTYEQYF
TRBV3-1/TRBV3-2,CASSQEGQSFYEQYF
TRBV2,CASSGGGYTEAFF
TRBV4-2,CASSQGLAGGLHLDTQYF
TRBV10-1,CASRDIRQIKAEAFF
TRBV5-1,CASSLDPRDTQYF
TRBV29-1,CSVGQGSNQPQHF
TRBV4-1,CASSQDGRGKEAFF
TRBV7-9,CASSLELNTEAFF
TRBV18,CASSPENRVTGELFF
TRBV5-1,CASSKDTYGYTF
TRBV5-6,CASSLARRTAGETQYF
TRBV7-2,CASSSGQGGNYGYTF
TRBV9,CASSELERTYGYTF
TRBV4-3,CASSQGPLAVLGPYTF
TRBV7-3,CASSFQGSGANVLTF
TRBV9,CASSPRDGGYNEQFF
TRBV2,CARGSIGGTGEQYF